This TCR beta chain was obtained from a study of blood T cell repertoires in COVID-19. Here immunoSEQ multiplex PCR was the method, and the copy in TCRdb shows in-frame clones only, minus some. The profile shows 60,000 or so clones, approximately 84% of them singletons. This CDR3 contains 14 residues. The trim removed 7 bases at V and 4 bases at J, leaving 6 bases unmatched. Germline loops: CDR1 MNHEY, CDR2 SVGAGI. The sequenced sample was peripheral blood. The receptor was derived from a man aged 60 to 75 with acute or convalescent COVID-19. J is TRBJ1-5 and V is TRBV6-5, with 8 bases aligning to TRBD1. This CDR3 reads CASMGQVVNQPQHF. CDR3 in DNA: TGTGCCAGCATGGGACAGGTGGTGAATCAGCCCCAGCATTTT.